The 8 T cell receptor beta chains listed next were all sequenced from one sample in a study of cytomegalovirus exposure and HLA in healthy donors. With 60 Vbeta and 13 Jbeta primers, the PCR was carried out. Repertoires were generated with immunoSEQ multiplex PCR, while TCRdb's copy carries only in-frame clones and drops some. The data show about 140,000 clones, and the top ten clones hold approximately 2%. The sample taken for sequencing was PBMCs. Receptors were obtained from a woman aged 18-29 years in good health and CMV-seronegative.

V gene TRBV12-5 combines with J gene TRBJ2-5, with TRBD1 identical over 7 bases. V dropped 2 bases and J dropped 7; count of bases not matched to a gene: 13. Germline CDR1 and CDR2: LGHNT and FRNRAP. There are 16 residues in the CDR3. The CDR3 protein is CASGLLVRGLERTQYF. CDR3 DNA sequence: TGTGCTAGTGGTTTGCTGGTCAGGGGGTTAGAAAGGACCCAGTACTTC.

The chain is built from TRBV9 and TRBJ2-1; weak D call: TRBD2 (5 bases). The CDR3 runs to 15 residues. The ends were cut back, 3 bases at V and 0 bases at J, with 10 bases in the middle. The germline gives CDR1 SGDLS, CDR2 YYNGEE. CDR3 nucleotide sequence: TGTGCCAGCAGCGCGGGGAGCCCCTCCTACAATGAGCAGTTCTTC. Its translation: CASSAGSPSYNEQFF.

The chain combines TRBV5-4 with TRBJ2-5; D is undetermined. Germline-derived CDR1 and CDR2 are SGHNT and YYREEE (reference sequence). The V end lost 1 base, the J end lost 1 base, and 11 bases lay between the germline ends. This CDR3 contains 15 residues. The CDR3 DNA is TGTGCCAGCAGCTTGTCTCCGGTTGCCCAAGAGACCCAGTACTTC. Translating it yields CASSLSPVAQETQYF.

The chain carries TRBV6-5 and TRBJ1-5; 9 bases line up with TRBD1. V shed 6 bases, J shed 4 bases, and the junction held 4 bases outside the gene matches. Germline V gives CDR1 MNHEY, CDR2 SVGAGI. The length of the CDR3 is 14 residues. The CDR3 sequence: CASRTGGVNQPQHF. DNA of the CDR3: TGTGCCAGCAGGACAGGGGGTGTTAATCAGCCCCAGCATTTT.

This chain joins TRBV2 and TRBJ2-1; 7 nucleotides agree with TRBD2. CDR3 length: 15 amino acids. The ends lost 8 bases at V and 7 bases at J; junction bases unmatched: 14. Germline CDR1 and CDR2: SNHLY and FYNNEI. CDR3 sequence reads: CASGLAAIRLNEQFF. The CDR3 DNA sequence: TGTGCCAGCGGCCTAGCGGCCATTCGACTAAATGAGCAGTTCTTC.

The CDR3 bases are TGTGCCAGCAGCCTGGGGGGCGGGAGAACAGATACGCAGTATTTT. It specifies CASSLGGGRTDTQYF. This sequence joins TRBV5-4 and TRBJ2-3; D possibly corresponds to TRBD2 (7 bases). The germline V gene encodes CDR1 SGHNT and CDR2 YYREEE (reference sequence). The CDR3 has 15 amino acids. Trimming removed 4 bases at V and 3 bases at J, with 15 bases between.

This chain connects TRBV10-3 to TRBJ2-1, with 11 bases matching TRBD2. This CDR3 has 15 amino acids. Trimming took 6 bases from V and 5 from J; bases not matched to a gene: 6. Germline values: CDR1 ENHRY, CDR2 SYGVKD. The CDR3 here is CAISQTSGVNNEQFF. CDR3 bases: TGTGCCATCAGCCAGACTAGCGGGGTAAACAATGAGCAGTTCTTC.

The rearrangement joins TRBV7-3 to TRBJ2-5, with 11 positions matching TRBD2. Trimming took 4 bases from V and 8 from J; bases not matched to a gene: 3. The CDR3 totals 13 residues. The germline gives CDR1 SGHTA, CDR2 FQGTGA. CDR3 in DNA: TGTGCCAGCAGCTCGACTAGCGGGGTAACCCAGTACTTC. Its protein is CASSSTSGVTQYF.